A single sample is the source of the 28 T cell receptor beta chains below, sequenced in a study of blood T cells in healthy people across ages. The authors ran a second PCR of 7 to 11 cycles using a sample-barcoded 5' primer and a J-beta primer mix. TCRdb re-analysed the 5' RACE reads in MiXCR, keeping a single row per CDR3 protein. The data show around 1.5 million distinct CDR3 sequences, with approximately 63% seen just once and 5% to 7% held by the top ten. The specimen was blood. These receptor sequences come from a man aged 18 to 35 in good health.

The chain joins TRBV28 to TRBJ1-5; D call uncertain. The CDR3 loop spans 12 amino acids. Germline CDR1 is MDHEN and CDR2 is SYDVKM. V gave up 7 bases and J gave up 4 bases, with 8 bases separating them. The CDR3 DNA reads TGTGCCAGCAAGGATCGTAATCAGCCCCAGCATTTT. It encodes CASKDRNQPQHF.

This rearrangement joins TRBV12-3 or TRBV12-4 to TRBJ2-6; unclear D gene. V gave up 5 bases and J gave up 2 bases, with 13 bases separating them. The CDR3 runs 16 residues. In DNA form, the CDR3 reads TGTGCCAGCAGTAGGTGGGTCGTTACTGGGGCCAACGTCCTGACTTTC. This translates into CASSRWVVTGANVLTF.

The rearrangement links TRBV10-3 to TRBJ2-3; D gene unclear. Trimming cost V 6 bases and J 2 bases, with 12 bases left between them. CDR1 and CDR2 (germline): ENHRY, SYGVKD. The CDR3 contains 14 residues. The chain's CDR3 is CAIRFAETTDTQYF. The CDR3 nucleotides read TGTGCCATCAGGTTTGCGGAAACCACAGATACGCAGTATTTT.

The chain is built from TRBV6-6 and TRBJ2-5; possible D gene TRBD2, 6 bases. CDR3 size: 13 residues. Germline-derived CDR1 and CDR2 are MNHNY and SVGAGI (reference sequence). The germline V and J ends were trimmed by 4 bases and 4 bases, with 10 bases remaining between them. CDR3 DNA: TGTGCCAGCAGTTCCGGGGGTGTAGAGACCCAGTACTTC. Protein: CASSSGGVETQYF.

The rearrangement uses TRBV6-5 and TRBJ1-2; D remains unclear. The CDR3 totals 13 residues. Germline assignment: CDR1 MNHEY and CDR2 SVGAGI. V lost 6 bases and J lost 4, with 12 bases in between. The DNA of the CDR3 is TGTGCCAGCAGACGGACTGAGATCTATGGCTACACCTTC. Translated: CASRRTEIYGYTF.

This clonotype was detected a few times. The chain links TRBV12-3 or TRBV12-4 to TRBJ1-2; 11 bases map to TRBD1. The J segment lost 6 bases and the V segment lost 5 bases, leaving 11 bases of the junction unmatched. CDR3 length equals 16 residues. In nucleotides, the CDR3 is TGTGCCAGCAGTCGGGACAGGGGGAGCCTCCAGGATGGCTACACCTTC. Its translation is CASSRDRGSLQDGYTF.

V gene TRBV20-1 combines with J gene TRBJ2-4; D is ambiguous. The DNA matches TRBJ2-7 better at its end, which makes the J call doubtful. CDR3 length equals 13 residues. Germline V gives CDR1 DFQATT, CDR2 SNEGSKA (reference sequence). The CDR3, as DNA: TGCAGTGCTAGTGGTGGGTTCATTTACGAGCAGTACTTC. Protein product: CSASGGFIYEQYF.

This sequence joins TRBV12-3 or TRBV12-4 and TRBJ2-4; D possibly corresponds to TRBD2 (6 bases). CDR3 length equals 16 residues. V lost 4 bases and J lost 3, with 16 bases in between. CDR3 residues: CASSSLAGTGKNIQYF. CDR3 DNA: TGTGCCAGCAGTTCCCTGGCAGGGACTGGCAAAAACATTCAGTACTTC.

The chain links TRBV19 to TRBJ2-4; TRBD1 matches 8 bases. The DNA end is more similar to TRBJ2-7, so the J call may be wrong. Germline V gives CDR1 LNHDA, CDR2 SQIVND (reference sequence). The CDR3 loop spans 15 amino acids. Here the CDR3 reads CASSNHRGRTYEQYF. The DNA for the CDR3 is TGTGCCAGTAGTAACCACAGGGGGAGAACCTACGAGCAGTACTTC.

This chain joins TRBV6-2 or TRBV6-3 and TRBJ2-7; 12 bases match TRBD2. The CDR3 totals 16 residues. Germline V CDR1 and CDR2: MNHEY, SVGEGT. Trimming cost V 6 bases and J 3 bases; bases outside gene matches: 9. Here the CDR3 DNA reads TGTGCCAGCAGCTCCGTGACTAGCGGGGGAAACTACGAGCAGTACTTC. It specifies CASSSVTSGGNYEQYF.

This clonotype was seen once. V is TRBV7-9 and J is TRBJ2-1; 8 bases align to TRBD2. CDR3 length: 17 residues. With V trimmed by 3 bases and J by 0 bases, 7 bases remained unmatched. Germline V gene lookup returns CDR1 SEHNR and CDR2 FQNEAQ (reference sequence). The chain's CDR3 is CASSFVSGISSYNEQFF. In DNA, the CDR3 is TGTGCCAGCAGCTTTGTTAGCGGGATAAGCTCCTACAATGAGCAGTTCTTC.

The chain recombines TRBV28 with TRBJ1-6; 9 nucleotides align to TRBD1. Per the germline V gene, CDR1 is MDHEN and CDR2 is SYDVKM. With 10 bases clipped from V and 10 bases from J, the junction kept 14 bases outside the gene matches. The CDR3 sequence is 15 residues long. This chain's CDR3 is CATEGPDRGGSPLHF. As DNA, the CDR3 is TGTGCCACAGAAGGGCCGGACAGGGGCGGCTCACCCCTCCACTTT.

The chain joins TRBV15 to TRBJ2-3; 7 nucleotides agree with TRBD1. Germline loops: CDR1 LNHNV, CDR2 YYDKDF (reference sequence). The CDR3 is made up of 16 amino acids. The ends lost 0 bases at V and 6 bases at J; junction bases unmatched: 9. As DNA, the CDR3 is TGTGCCACCAGCAGAGAGTGGGACAGCCGAACCGATACGCAGTATTTT. Translated, it gives CATSREWDSRTDTQYF.

This rearrangement joins TRBV29-1 to TRBJ1-5; the D is unclear. V lost 5 bases, J lost 7 bases, and 12 bases lay in between. The CDR3 is 12 amino acids. The V gene's germline CDR1 is SQVTM and CDR2 ANQGSEA. The CDR3 nucleotides are TGCAGCGTTATGGCAGGAGGCCAGCCCCAGCATTTT. Protein product: CSVMAGGQPQHF.

CDR3 region: CSARGDTTYEQYF. CDR3 in DNA: TGCAGTGCTAGAGGGGACACTACCTACGAGCAGTACTTC. V is TRBV20-1 and J is TRBJ2-7, with D possibly being TRBD1 (6 bases). The CDR3 runs to 13 residues. Trimming cost V 1 base and J 2 bases, with 9 bases left between them. Per the germline V gene, CDR1 is DFQATT and CDR2 is SNEGSKA (reference sequence).

The J gene is TRBJ1-2, the V gene TRBV27; D gene unclear. CDR3 size: 16 residues. The germline gives CDR1 MNHEY, CDR2 SMNVEV (reference sequence). The V gene lost 4 bases and the J gene lost 4 bases, with 19 bases spanning the gap. The CDR3 coding sequence is TGTGCCAGCAGTTCCAGAACCCCCCCAGACTTCTATGGCTACACCTTC. Its translation: CASSSRTPPDFYGYTF.

J is TRBJ2-7 and V is TRBV9, with 10 bases that match TRBD2. The better agreement between TRBJ2-5 and the DNA end casts doubt on the J call. CDR3 size: 15 residues. CDR1 is SGDLS, CDR2 YYNGEE, per germline. The CDR3 protein is CASSVLAGVGETQYF. The CDR3 DNA follows: TGTGCCAGCAGCGTCCTAGCGGGAGTAGGAGAGACCCAGTACTTC.

This chain joins TRBV29-1 and TRBJ2-4; D gene unclear. Trimming cost V 4 bases and J 6 bases, with 16 bases left between them. The germline gives CDR1 SQVTM, CDR2 ANQGSEA. There are 14 residues in the CDR3. CDR3 in amino acids: CSVGPGLGLNIQYF. In DNA form, the CDR3 reads TGCAGCGTTGGGCCCGGATTGGGCTTAAACATTCAGTACTTC.

The chain links TRBV6-6 to TRBJ1-4; D is unclear. The CDR3 is 10 residues long. Germline loops: CDR1 MNHNY, CDR2 SVGAGI (reference sequence). V dropped 7 bases and J dropped 13 bases, with 10 bases sitting between them. The CDR3 nucleotides are TGTGCCAGCATTTGGGGTACACTGTTTTTT. It encodes CASIWGTLFF.

This clonotype was seen a few times. The rearrangement joins TRBV2 to TRBJ2-4; perhaps D is TRBD1 or TRBD2 (6 bases each). The DNA end is a closer match to TRBJ2-7, so the J assignment may be wrong. The CDR3 loop spans 14 amino acids. CDR1 SNHLY and CDR2 FYNNEI come from the germline V gene. CDR3: CASSWWGATYEQYF. CDR3 bases: TGTGCCAGCAGCTGGTGGGGGGCCACCTACGAGCAGTACTTC.

This clonotype was counted a few times. The chain links TRBV4-1 to TRBJ2-1; TRBD2 matches 8 bases. Germline lookup yields CDR1 MGHRA and CDR2 YSYEKL. Germline trimming cut 2 bases from V and 7 bases from J; bases unmatched to any gene: 7. There are 15 residues in the CDR3. CDR3 DNA: TGCGCCAGCAGCCAATTTCGGGAGGGCCCAAATGAGCAGTTCTTC. Translated: CASSQFREGPNEQFF.

The rearrangement joins TRBV6-6 to TRBJ2-5, with TRBD2 matching over 9 bases. V was pared by 2 bases and J by 2 bases, with 6 bases of the junction left unmatched. CDR1 and CDR2 from the germline V gene are MNHNY and SVGAGI (reference sequence). The CDR3 sequence is 16 residues long. The CDR3 is CASSYSTSGYQETQYF. CDR3 coding DNA: TGTGCCAGCAGTTACAGTACTAGCGGGTATCAAGAGACCCAGTACTTC.

The chain couples TRBV20-1 to TRBJ2-7, with TRBD1 matching over 10 bases. The CDR3 consists of 13 residues. V lost 7 bases and J lost 6; bases outside the gene matches: 9. Germline CDR1 DFQATT, CDR2 SNEGSKA (reference sequence). The CDR3 DNA sequence: TGCAGTGTTCATCCGGGACAGGGGTCCGAGCAGTACTTC. Translating gives CSVHPGQGSEQYF.

The gene calls are TRBV12-3 or TRBV12-4 and TRBJ2-6; D is undetermined. This CDR3 region has 17 residues. V was clipped by 6 bases and J by 0 bases, with 15 bases between them. The CDR3 DNA reads TGTGCCAGCAGAGGATTGGCAGACGACTCTGGGGCCAACGTCCTGACTTTC. Amino acids: CASRGLADDSGANVLTF.

A word on this clonotype: One end of the junction fails to match germline, which may point to a read error. This chain links TRBV20-1 with TRBJ2-1, with D possibly TRBD2 on 5 matching bases. The germline V gene has CDR1 DFQATT and CDR2 SNEGSKA (reference sequence). The CDR3 length is 13 residues. The CDR3 sequence: CSARGLYYNEQFF. CDR3 nucleotides: TGCAGTGCTCGCGGACTCTACTACAATGAACAGTTCTTC.

There are a few counts of this clonotype. The gene calls are TRBV6-5 and TRBJ2-5; a possible D gene is TRBD1 (6 bases). Germline V lookup: CDR1 MNHEY, CDR2 SVGAGI. The CDR3 runs 15 residues. The V gene lost 1 base and the J gene lost 9 bases, with 18 bases spanning the gap. CDR3 sequence (DNA): TGTGCCAGCAGTTACTTTGGGGGCGGTAGGTTTCCCCAGTACTTC. Protein sequence: CASSYFGGGRFPQYF.

The genes are TRBV5-1 and TRBJ1-1; a possible D gene is TRBD1 (5 bases). CDR3 size: 13 residues. The germline gives CDR1 SGHRS, CDR2 YFSETQ. Between the trimmed V and J ends, which lost 4 bases and 5 bases, there was a span of 12 bases. The CDR3: CASSAIGGTEAFF. The CDR3 DNA sequence: TGCGCCAGCAGCGCGATCGGGGGGACTGAAGCTTTCTTT.

V is TRBV7-9 and J is TRBJ1-3; D ambiguous. Per germline, CDR1 SEHNR and CDR2 FQNEAQ (reference sequence). V was pared by 1 base and J by 1 base, with 8 bases between. The CDR3 has 15 residues. CDR3: CASSLVDVSGNTIYF. The CDR3 DNA reads TGTGCCAGCAGCTTAGTCGACGTATCTGGAAACACCATATATTTT.